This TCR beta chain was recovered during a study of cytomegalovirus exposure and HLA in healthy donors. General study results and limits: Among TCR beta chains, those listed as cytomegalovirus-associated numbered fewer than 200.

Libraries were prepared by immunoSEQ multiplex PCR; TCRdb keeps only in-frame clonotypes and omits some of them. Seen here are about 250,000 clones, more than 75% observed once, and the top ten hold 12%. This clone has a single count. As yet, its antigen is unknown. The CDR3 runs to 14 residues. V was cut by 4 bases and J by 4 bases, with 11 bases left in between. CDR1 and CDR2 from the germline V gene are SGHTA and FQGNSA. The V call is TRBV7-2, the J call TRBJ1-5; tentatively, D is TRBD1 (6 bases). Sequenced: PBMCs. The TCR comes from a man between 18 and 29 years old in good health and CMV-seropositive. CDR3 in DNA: TGTGCCAGCAGCTCTAGAGGGGGGAATCAGCCCCAGCATTTT. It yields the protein CASSSRGGNQPQHF.